This T cell receptor beta chain emerged from a study of cytomegalovirus exposure and HLA in healthy donors. Study outcomes and limitations: Most TCR sequences were uncommon, yet certain public TCRs appeared in many donors. A previous analysis found most TCR beta V segments productive roughly 87% or roughly 30% of the time. A link between a missense DCLRE1C variant and TCR beta V- and J-gene trimming emerged from a later analysis.

60 Vbeta and 13 Jbeta primers were used in PCR. Some clones are missing from TCRdb's copy, which holds only in-frame ones; the method was immunoSEQ multiplex PCR. This sample has about 180,000 clones, with about three quarters found just once. CDR3 length equals 12 residues. The V gene end was trimmed by 3 bases and the J gene end by 5 bases; junction bases not matched to a gene: 1. Per germline, CDR1 GTSNPN and CDR2 SVGIG (reference sequence). With respect to this clone: Its antigen is not identified. Other DNA sequences in the sample encode the same CDR3.

The source material was PBMCs. This chain uses TRBV30 with TRBJ1-2, with 9 bases identical to TRBD1. The source is a young man in good health and CMV-seronegative. The CDR3 sequence is CAWSGTGYGYTF. The CDR3 DNA reads TGTGCCTGGAGCGGGACAGGGTATGGCTACACCTTC.